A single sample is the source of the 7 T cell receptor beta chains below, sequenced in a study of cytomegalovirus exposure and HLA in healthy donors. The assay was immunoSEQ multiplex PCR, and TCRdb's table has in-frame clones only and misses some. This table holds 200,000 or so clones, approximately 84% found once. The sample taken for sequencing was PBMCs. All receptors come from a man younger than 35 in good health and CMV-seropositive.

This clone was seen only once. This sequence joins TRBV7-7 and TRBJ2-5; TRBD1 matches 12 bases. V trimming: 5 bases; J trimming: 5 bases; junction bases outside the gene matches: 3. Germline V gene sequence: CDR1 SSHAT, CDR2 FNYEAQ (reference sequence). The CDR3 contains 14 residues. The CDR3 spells CASSRDRGQETQYF. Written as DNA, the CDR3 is TGTGCCAGCAGCCGGGACAGGGGGCAGGAGACCCAGTACTTC.

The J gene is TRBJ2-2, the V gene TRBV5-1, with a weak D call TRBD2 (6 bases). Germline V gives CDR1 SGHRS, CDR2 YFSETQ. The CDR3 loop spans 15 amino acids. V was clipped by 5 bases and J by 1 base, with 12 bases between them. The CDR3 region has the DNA TGCGCCAGCAGTTCGGGTAGCGGGAACACCGGGGAGCTGTTTTTT. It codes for CASSSGSGNTGELFF.

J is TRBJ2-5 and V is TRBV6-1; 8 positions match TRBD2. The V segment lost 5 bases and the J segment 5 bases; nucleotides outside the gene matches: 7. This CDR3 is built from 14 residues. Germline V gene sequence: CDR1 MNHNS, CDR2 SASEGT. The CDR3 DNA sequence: TGTGCCAGCAGTACCCTGGGACTAGGGGAGACCCAGTACTTC. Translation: CASSTLGLGETQYF.

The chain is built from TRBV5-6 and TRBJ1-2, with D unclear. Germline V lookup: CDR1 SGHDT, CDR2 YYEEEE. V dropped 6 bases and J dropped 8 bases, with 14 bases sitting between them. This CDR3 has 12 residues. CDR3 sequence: CASTLEGRGYTF. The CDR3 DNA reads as TGTGCCAGCACCCTAGAAGGGAGAGGCTACACCTTC.

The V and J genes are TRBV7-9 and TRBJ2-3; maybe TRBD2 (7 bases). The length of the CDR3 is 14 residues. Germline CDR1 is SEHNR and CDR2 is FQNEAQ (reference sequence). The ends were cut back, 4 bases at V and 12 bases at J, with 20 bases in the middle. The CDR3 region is CASSSSGGPFPQYF. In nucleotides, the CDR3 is TGTGCCAGCAGCTCATCGGGGGGCCCCTTCCCTCAGTATTTT. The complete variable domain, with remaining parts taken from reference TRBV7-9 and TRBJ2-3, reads DTGVSQNPRHKITKRGQNVTFRCDPISEHNRLYWYRQTLGQGPEFLTYFQNEAQLEKSRLLSDRFSAERPKGSFSTLEIQRTEQGDSAMYLCASSSSGGPFPQYFGPGTRLTVL.

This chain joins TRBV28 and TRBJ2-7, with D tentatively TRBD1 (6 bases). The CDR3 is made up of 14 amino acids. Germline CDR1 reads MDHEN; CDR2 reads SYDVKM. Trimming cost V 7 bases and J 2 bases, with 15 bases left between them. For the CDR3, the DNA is TGTGCCAGCACCTCTGAACAGGGCCCCTACGAGCAGTACTTC. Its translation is CASTSEQGPYEQYF.

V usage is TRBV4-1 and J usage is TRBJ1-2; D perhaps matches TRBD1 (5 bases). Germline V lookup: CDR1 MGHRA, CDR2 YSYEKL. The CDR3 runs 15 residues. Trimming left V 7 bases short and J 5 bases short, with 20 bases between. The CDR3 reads CASNPGGGNRYGYTF. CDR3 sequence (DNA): TGCGCCAGCAACCCGGGGGGGGGTAATAGGTATGGCTACACCTTC.